This paragraph reports one T cell receptor beta chain. Its target is unknown. Per germline, CDR1 SGHNT and CDR2 YENEEA. The CDR3 runs to 13 residues. Eight reactions per sample, run separately, yielded cDNA. Reprocessing the 5' RACE reads, TCRdb reports a single entry for every CDR3 protein and omits DNA. The repertoire table contains approximately 400,000 distinct CDR3 sequences. This entry comes from a study of monozygotic twins with inflammatory bowel disease. Study-wide points: Against healthy co-twins, IBD patients had lower TCRbeta diversity (measured by inverse Simpson).

Whole blood served as the source of total RNA, and no T cell sorting took place. Sample: blood. V is TRBV11-3 and J is TRBJ2-2; absent DNA, TCRdb's TRBD2 call cannot be checked. This sequence was found in a human donor with ulcerative colitis or Crohn's disease, or a healthy co-twin of an affected twin (not recorded which). CDR3 in amino acids: CASSYGRTGELFF.